The next 23 T cell receptor beta chains were all read from a single sample in a study of cytomegalovirus exposure and HLA in healthy donors. With 60 Vbeta and 13 Jbeta primers, the PCR was carried out. The repertoire was sequenced with immunoSEQ multiplex PCR; TCRdb's copy has only in-frame clones and lacks some. Of 100,000 to 150,000 clones listed, less than 85% are singletons. What was sequenced was PBMCs. These receptors were collected from a man between 18 and 29 years old in good health and CMV-seropositive.

The chain couples TRBV28 to TRBJ2-2, with D maybe TRBD1 (6 bases). Trimming shortened V by 1 base and J by 7 bases, and 10 bases separated the two germline ends. The CDR3 has 14 amino acids. The germline gives CDR1 MDHEN, CDR2 SYDVKM. CDR3 in DNA: TGTGCCAGCAGTTTATCAGGGGAAGGCGGGGAGCTGTTTTTT. Amino acid sequence: CASSLSGEGGELFF. Supplemented by reference TRBV28 and TRBJ2-2, the full variable domain reads DVKVTQSSRYLVKRTGEKVFLECVQDMDHENMFWYRQDPGLGLRLIYFSYDVKMKEKGDIPEGYSVSREKKERFSLILESASTNQTSMYLCASSLSGEGGELFFGEGSRLTVL.

This sequence joins TRBV5-1 and TRBJ2-2, with 9 bases aligning to TRBD1. Germline CDR1 SGHRS, CDR2 YFSETQ. The CDR3 spans 17 residues. The junction had 8 bases not matched to a gene; V was cut back by 2 bases and J by 3 bases. The CDR3 is CASSFLDRGGDTGELFF. The DNA of the CDR3 is TGCGCCAGCAGCTTCCTGGACAGGGGTGGAGACACCGGGGAGCTGTTTTTT.

This chain joins TRBV7-9 and TRBJ2-7; TRBD1 aligns across 8 bases. The V segment lost 1 base and the J segment 4 bases; nucleotides outside the gene matches: 6. Per germline, CDR1 SEHNR and CDR2 FQNEAQ (reference sequence). This CDR3 spans 15 amino acids. CDR3: CASSLGQGLKYEQYF. The DNA of the CDR3 is TGTGCCAGCAGCTTAGGACAGGGGCTAAAGTACGAGCAGTACTTC.

The J gene is TRBJ1-5, the V gene TRBV5-1, with 10 bases matching TRBD1. CDR1 and CDR2 from the germline V gene are SGHRS and YFSETQ. Trimming at V came to 9 bases and at J to 4 bases, leaving 10 bases not matched to a gene. The CDR3 has 15 residues. Here the CDR3 reads CATRPGTGENQPQHF. The CDR3, as DNA: TGCGCCACGAGACCGGGGACAGGGGAGAATCAGCCCCAGCATTTT.

This clone turned up a few times. The chain carries TRBV19 and TRBJ2-1; D is ambiguous. Germline loops: CDR1 LNHDA, CDR2 SQIVND (reference sequence). The V gene lost 5 bases and the J gene lost 6 bases, with 20 bases spanning the gap. This CDR3 is 16 amino acids long. The CDR3 protein is CASSFPDSRPFNEQFF. The CDR3 nucleotides read TGTGCCAGTAGTTTCCCAGACTCCCGTCCTTTCAATGAGCAGTTCTTC.

The genes are TRBV30 and TRBJ1-1; D ambiguous. This CDR3 contains 11 residues. V lost 5 bases to trimming and J lost 4 bases, with 8 bases between them. Per the germline V gene, CDR1 is GTSNPN and CDR2 is SVGIG (reference sequence). The CDR3 DNA is TGTGCCTGGGCCGAGGGCACTGAAGCTTTCTTT. Amino acids: CAWAEGTEAFF.

This clone was picked up a small number of times. The chain links TRBV19 to TRBJ2-1; 8 nucleotides align to TRBD2. The CDR3 is 13 residues long. Germline trimming cut 4 bases from V and 5 bases from J; bases unmatched to any gene: 1. Per germline, CDR1 LNHDA and CDR2 SQIVND (reference sequence). CDR3 coding DNA: TGTGCCAGTAGTACCGGGGGGGACAATGAGCAGTTCTTC. Translated: CASSTGGDNEQFF.

The chain couples TRBV18 to TRBJ2-1, with TRBD1 identical over 7 bases. This CDR3 region has 16 residues. From germline, CDR1 is KGHSH and CDR2 LQKENI. V shed 4 bases and J 2 bases; nucleotides not matched to a gene: 8. The CDR3 protein is CASSRSKGQTYNEQFF. Written as DNA, the CDR3 is TGTGCCAGCTCACGCTCAAAGGGACAGACCTACAATGAGCAGTTCTTC. The full variable domain, in which reference TRBV18 and TRBJ2-1 provide the parts outside the CDR3, is NAGVMQNPRHLVRRRGQEARLRCSPMKGHSHVYWYRQLPEEGLKFMVYLQKENIIDESGMPKERFSAEFPKEGPSILRIQQVVRGDSAAYFCASSRSKGQTYNEQFFGPGTRLTVL.

The gene calls are TRBV5-1 and TRBJ1-1, with 7 bases aligning to TRBD1. Germline CDR1 reads SGHRS; CDR2 reads YFSETQ. V lost 4 bases and J lost 1; bases outside the gene matches: 7. This CDR3 has 15 amino acids. Written as DNA, the CDR3 is TGCGCCAGCAGCCAAACAACAGGGGCGAACACTGAAGCTTTCTTT. It specifies CASSQTTGANTEAFF.

CDR3 sequence: CASSERGQGWTDTQYF. Written as DNA, the CDR3 is TGTGCCAGTAGCGAGAGAGGGCAGGGGTGGACAGATACGCAGTATTTT. The V and J genes are TRBV19 and TRBJ2-3; a weak D match, TRBD1 (6 bases). The CDR3 runs 16 residues. V was cut by 6 bases and J by 3 bases, with 19 bases left in between. Germline assignment: CDR1 LNHDA and CDR2 SQIVND (reference sequence).

CDR3 sequence: CASSLQQATGELFF. For the CDR3, the DNA is TGTGCCAGCAGCTTGCAACAGGCCACCGGGGAGCTGTTTTTT. The chain is built from TRBV7-8 and TRBJ2-2, with D possibly TRBD1 on 5 matching bases. Germline-derived CDR1 and CDR2 are SGHVS and FQNEAQ. V dropped 3 bases and J dropped 4 bases, with 9 bases sitting between them. The CDR3 totals 14 residues.

CDR3: CASGGLAGRETQYF. The CDR3 DNA is TGTGCCAGTGGGGGACTAGCGGGACGGGAGACCCAGTACTTC. The genes are TRBV2 and TRBJ2-5; 13 nucleotides align to TRBD2. Germline trimming cut 9 bases from V and 5 bases from J; bases unmatched to any gene: 6. The CDR3 contains 14 residues. Germline CDR1 and CDR2: SNHLY and FYNNEI. The full variable domain, completed using reference TRBV2 and TRBJ2-5, is EPEVTQTPSHQVTQMGQEVILRCVPISNHLYFYWYRQILGQKVEFLVSFYNNEISEKSEIFDDQFSVERPDGSNFTLKIRSTKLEDSAMYFCASGGLAGRETQYFGPGTRLLVL.

This sequence joins TRBV7-2 and TRBJ1-2, with D unresolved. Trimming took off 1 base at V and 4 bases at J, with 7 bases between the two ends. The CDR3 covers 13 residues. The germline V gene has CDR1 SGHTA and CDR2 FQGNSA. This chain's CDR3 is CASSLERSYGYTF. Here the CDR3 DNA reads TGTGCCAGCAGCTTAGAGCGGTCCTATGGCTACACCTTC. The full variable domain, rest sourced from reference TRBV7-2 and TRBJ1-2, is GAGVSQSPSNKVTEKGKDVELRCDPISGHTALYWYRQSLGQGLEFLIYFQGNSAPDKSGLPSDRFSAERTGGSVSTLTIQRTQQEDSAVYLCASSLERSYGYTFGSGTRLTVV.

The chain combines TRBV19 with TRBJ1-2; a possible D gene is TRBD1 (6 bases). The germline V gene has CDR1 LNHDA and CDR2 SQIVND (reference sequence). V was trimmed by 5 bases and J by 3 bases, leaving 16 bases between them. This CDR3 has 15 amino acids. DNA for the CDR3: TGTGCCAGTAGTCCTGTCACACAGGGAGACTATGGCTACACCTTC. It yields the protein CASSPVTQGDYGYTF. The full variable domain, completed using reference TRBV19 and TRBJ1-2, is DGGITQSPKYLFRKEGQNVTLSCEQNLNHDAMYWYRQDPGQGLRLIYYSQIVNDFQKGDIAEGYSVSREKKESFPLTVTSAQKNPTAFYLCASSPVTQGDYGYTFGSGTRLTVV.

Only one count was recorded for this clone. Other nucleotide sequences from this sample produce the same CDR3. The J gene is TRBJ1-1, the V gene TRBV2; tentative D call: TRBD1 (6 bases). This CDR3 contains 12 residues. V lost 6 bases and J 11 bases, leaving 16 bases between the germline ends. Germline lookup yields CDR1 SNHLY and CDR2 FYNNEI. The CDR3 DNA reads as TGTGCCAGCAGAGGGGACATCGTAACGGCTTTCTTT. Translated: CASRGDIVTAFF.

In this sample, this clone turned up a few times. The V call is TRBV19, the J call TRBJ1-1, with D hard to call. The V and J ends lost 8 bases and 3 bases respectively, with 4 bases between them. CDR1 is LNHDA, CDR2 SQIVND, per germline (reference sequence). This CDR3 contains 10 residues. The CDR3 DNA follows: TGTGCCAGTCGGGACACTGAAGCTTTCTTT. Translation gives CASRDTEAFF.

V usage is TRBV7-8 and J usage is TRBJ2-7; TRBD2 might be the D (6 bases). Germline loops: CDR1 SGHVS, CDR2 FQNEAQ. The ends were cut back, 5 bases at V and 0 bases at J, with 11 bases in the middle. The CDR3 is made up of 14 amino acids. DNA for the CDR3: TGTGCCAGCAGCCCGCGGGGTTTCTCCTACGAGCAGTACTTC. Protein sequence: CASSPRGFSYEQYF.

The chain combines TRBV7-2 with TRBJ1-6; possible D gene TRBD1, 5 bases. Trimming took off 4 bases at V and 10 bases at J, with 14 bases between the two ends. There are 14 residues in the CDR3. The germline V gene encodes CDR1 SGHTA and CDR2 FQGNSA. The CDR3 DNA reads as TGTGCCAGCAGCTCCTCACTGCAGGGCTCACCCCTCCACTTT. It encodes CASSSSLQGSPLHF.

This rearrangement joins TRBV2 to TRBJ2-3; D is undetermined. V dropped 5 bases and J dropped 13 bases, with 4 bases sitting between them. Per germline, CDR1 SNHLY and CDR2 FYNNEI. CDR3 length: 8 amino acids. This CDR3 reads CASSPEYF. Written as DNA, the CDR3 is TGTGCCAGCAGTCCAGAGTATTTT.

The rearrangement links TRBV4-1 to TRBJ2-5; TRBD2 aligns across 12 bases. Trimming removed 4 bases from V and 4 bases from J; junction bases left unmatched: 7. The CDR3 runs 16 residues. CDR1 MGHRA and CDR2 YSYEKL come from the germline V gene. The CDR3 here is CASSPGASGGVETQYF. CDR3 nucleotide sequence: TGCGCCAGCAGCCCAGGGGCTAGCGGGGGGGTAGAGACCCAGTACTTC.

V gene TRBV4-1 combines with J gene TRBJ2-3, with 9 bases matching TRBD2. Trimming cost V 1 base and J 3 bases; bases outside gene matches: 14. Germline loops: CDR1 MGHRA, CDR2 YSYEKL. The CDR3 is 19 residues long. The CDR3 DNA is TGCGCCAGCAGCCAAGCGGCGCGGGGGGGCCAGGTGGTGACAGATACGCAGTATTTT. It yields the protein CASSQAARGGQVVTDTQYF.

The CDR3 region is CASSLVGGSGSPLHF. The CDR3 coding sequence is TGCGCCAGCAGCTTGGTAGGGGGATCTGGATCACCCCTCCACTTT. The chain joins TRBV5-1 to TRBJ1-6, with D possibly TRBD1 on 6 matching bases. Trimming shortened V by 0 bases and J by 10 bases, and 14 bases separated the two germline ends. Germline V lookup: CDR1 SGHRS, CDR2 YFSETQ. The CDR3 contains 15 residues.

The rearrangement links TRBV20-1 to TRBJ2-7, with D possibly TRBD1 on 6 matching bases. Germline V gene sequence: CDR1 DFQATT, CDR2 SNEGSKA (reference sequence). V shed 5 bases and J shed 2 bases, with 7 bases lying between them. CDR3 length equals 11 residues. CDR3 loop: CSARDTYEQYF. The CDR3 coding sequence is TGCAGTGCTCGGGACACCTACGAGCAGTACTTC.